This TCR beta chain was profiled in a study of graft-versus-host responses after intestinal transplantation. Study summary: Recipients across the board were started on anti-thymocyte globulin induction, then kept on tacrolimus and steroids for two to three years.

Germline values: CDR1 MGHRA, CDR2 YSYEKL. V was pared by 0 bases and J by 4 bases, with 12 bases between. This CDR3 spans 15 amino acids. The method was immunoSEQ multiplex PCR; TCRdb's version includes in-frame clones alone and lacks a portion of them. The sample yields 70,000 to 95,000 clones, approximately 92% seen once. Points on this clone: Its antigen remains unknown.

This specimen was unstimulated CD8+ T cells sorted from spleen or lymph node cells, taken before transplant. This TCR was sampled from a human donor who was the organ donor for an intestinal transplant. The chain carries TRBV4-1 and TRBJ1-2, with D perhaps matching TRBD1 (6 bases). This chain's CDR3 is CASSQDLGGPYGYTF. The CDR3, as DNA: TGCGCCAGCAGCCAAGATCTGGGGGGGCCCTATGGCTACACCTTC.